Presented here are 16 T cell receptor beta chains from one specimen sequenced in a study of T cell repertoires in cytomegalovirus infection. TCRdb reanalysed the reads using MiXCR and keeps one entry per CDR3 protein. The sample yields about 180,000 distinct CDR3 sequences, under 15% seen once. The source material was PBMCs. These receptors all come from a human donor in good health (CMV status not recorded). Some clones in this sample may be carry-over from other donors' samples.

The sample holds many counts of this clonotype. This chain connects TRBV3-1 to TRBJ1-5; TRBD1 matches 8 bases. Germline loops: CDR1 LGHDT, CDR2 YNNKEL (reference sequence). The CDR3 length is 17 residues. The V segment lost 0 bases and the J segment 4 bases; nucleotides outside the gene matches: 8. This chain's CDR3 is CASSQEIGTGYNQPQHF. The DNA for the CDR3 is TGTGCCAGCAGCCAAGAAATAGGGACAGGCTATAATCAGCCCCAGCATTTT.

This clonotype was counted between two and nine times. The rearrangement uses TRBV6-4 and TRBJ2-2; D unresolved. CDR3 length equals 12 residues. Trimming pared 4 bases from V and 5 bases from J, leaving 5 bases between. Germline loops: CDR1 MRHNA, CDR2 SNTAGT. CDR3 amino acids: CASSGGTGELFF. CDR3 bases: TGTGCCAGCAGTGGAGGAACCGGGGAGCTGTTTTTT.

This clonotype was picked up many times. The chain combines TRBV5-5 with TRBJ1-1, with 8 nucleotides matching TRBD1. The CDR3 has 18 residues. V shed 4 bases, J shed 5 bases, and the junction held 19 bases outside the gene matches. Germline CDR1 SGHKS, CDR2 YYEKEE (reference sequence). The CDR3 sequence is CASSPIPWTGSGVTEAFF. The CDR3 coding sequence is TGTGCCAGCAGCCCAATACCTTGGACAGGGAGTGGGGTAACTGAAGCTTTCTTT. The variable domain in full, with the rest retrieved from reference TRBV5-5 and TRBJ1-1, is DAGVTQSPTHLIKTRGQQVTLRCSPISGHKSVSWYQQVLGQGPQFIFQYYEKEERGRGNFPDRFSARQFPNYSSELNVNALLLGDSALYLCASSPIPWTGSGVTEAFFGQGTRLTVV.

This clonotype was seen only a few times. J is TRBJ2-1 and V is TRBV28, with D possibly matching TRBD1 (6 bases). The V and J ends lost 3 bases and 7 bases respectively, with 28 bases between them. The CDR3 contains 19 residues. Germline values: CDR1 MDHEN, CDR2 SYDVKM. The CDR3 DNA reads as TGTGCCAGCAGTTTGCCATCAGGGGCTCGGTCAACTCACCGGAATGAGCAGTTCTTC. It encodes CASSLPSGARSTHRNEQFF.

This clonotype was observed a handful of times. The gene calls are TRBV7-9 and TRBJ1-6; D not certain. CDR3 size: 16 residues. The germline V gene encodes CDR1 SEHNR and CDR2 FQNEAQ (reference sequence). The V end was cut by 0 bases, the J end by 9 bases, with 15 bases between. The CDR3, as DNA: TGTGCCAGCAGCTTAGCCCTCACAGAAGAAGGTTCACCCCTCCACTTT. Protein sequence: CASSLALTEEGSPLHF.

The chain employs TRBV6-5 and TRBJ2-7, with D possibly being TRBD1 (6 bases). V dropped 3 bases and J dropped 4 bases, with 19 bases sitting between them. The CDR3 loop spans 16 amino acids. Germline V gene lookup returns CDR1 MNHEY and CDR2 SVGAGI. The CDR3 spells CASSYSLRGIGYEQYF. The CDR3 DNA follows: TGTGCCAGCAGTTATTCCCTTAGGGGGATCGGGTACGAGCAGTACTTC.

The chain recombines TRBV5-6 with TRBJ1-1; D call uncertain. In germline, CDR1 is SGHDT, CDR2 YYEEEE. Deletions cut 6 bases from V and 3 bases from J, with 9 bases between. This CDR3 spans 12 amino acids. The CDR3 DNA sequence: TGTGCCAGCAAACTCGGTGACACTGAAGCTTTCTTT. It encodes CASKLGDTEAFF. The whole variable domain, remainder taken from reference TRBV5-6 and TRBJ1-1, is DAGVTQSPTHLIKTRGQQVTLRCSPKSGHDTVSWYQQALGQGPQFIFQYYEEEERQRGNFPDRFSGHQFPNYSSELNVNALLLGDSALYLCASKLGDTEAFFGQGTRLTVV.

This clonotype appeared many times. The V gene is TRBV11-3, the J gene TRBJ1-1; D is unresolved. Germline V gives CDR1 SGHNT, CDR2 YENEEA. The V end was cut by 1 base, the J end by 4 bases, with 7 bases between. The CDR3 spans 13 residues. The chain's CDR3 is CASSLGTSTEAFF. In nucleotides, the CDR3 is TGTGCCAGCAGCTTAGGCACCTCCACTGAAGCTTTCTTT.

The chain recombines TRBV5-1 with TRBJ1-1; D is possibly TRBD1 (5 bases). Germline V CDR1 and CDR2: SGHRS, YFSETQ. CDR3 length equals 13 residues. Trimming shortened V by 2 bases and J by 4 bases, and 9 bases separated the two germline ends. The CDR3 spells CASSFQGPTEAFF. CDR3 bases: TGCGCCAGCAGCTTTCAGGGACCCACTGAAGCTTTCTTT.

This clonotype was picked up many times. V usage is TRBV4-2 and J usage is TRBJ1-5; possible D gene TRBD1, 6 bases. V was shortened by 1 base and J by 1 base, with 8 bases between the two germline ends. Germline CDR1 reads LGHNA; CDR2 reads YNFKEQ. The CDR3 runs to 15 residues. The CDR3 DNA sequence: TGTGCCAGCAGCCAAGGGCAGGGGAGCAATCAGCCCCAGCATTTT. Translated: CASSQGQGSNQPQHF.

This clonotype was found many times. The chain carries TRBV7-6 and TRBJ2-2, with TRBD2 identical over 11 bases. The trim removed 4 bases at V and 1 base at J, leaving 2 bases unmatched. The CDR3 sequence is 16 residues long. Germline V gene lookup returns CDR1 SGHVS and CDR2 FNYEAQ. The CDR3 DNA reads TGTGCCAGCAGCTCTACTAGCGGGGGGAACACCGGGGAGCTGTTTTTT. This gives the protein CASSSTSGGNTGELFF.

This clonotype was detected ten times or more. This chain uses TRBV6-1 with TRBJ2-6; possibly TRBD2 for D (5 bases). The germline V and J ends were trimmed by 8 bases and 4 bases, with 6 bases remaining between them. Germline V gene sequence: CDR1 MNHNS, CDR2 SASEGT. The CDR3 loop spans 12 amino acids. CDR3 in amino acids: CASRGGANVLTF. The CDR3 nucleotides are TGTGCCAGCCGGGGAGGGGCCAACGTCCTGACTTTC.

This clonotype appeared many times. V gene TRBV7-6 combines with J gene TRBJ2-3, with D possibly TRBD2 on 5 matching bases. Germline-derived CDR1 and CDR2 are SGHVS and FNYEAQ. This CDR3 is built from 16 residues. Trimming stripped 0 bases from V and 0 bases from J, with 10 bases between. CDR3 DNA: TGTGCCAGCAGCTTAGCGAGCGGATCTAGCACAGATACGCAGTATTTT. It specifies CASSLASGSSTDTQYF.

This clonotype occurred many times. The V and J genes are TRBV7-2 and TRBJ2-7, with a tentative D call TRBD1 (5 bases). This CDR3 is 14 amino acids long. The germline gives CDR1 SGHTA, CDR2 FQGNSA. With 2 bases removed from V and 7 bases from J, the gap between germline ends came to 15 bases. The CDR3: CASSLQGRLEEQYF. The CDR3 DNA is TGTGCCAGCAGCTTACAGGGTAGACTTGAGGAGCAGTACTTC.

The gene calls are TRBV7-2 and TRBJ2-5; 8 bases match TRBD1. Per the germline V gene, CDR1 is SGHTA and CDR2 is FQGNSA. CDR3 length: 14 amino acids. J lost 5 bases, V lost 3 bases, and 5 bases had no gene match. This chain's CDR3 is CASSFGQGLETQYF. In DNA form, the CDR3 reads TGTGCCAGCAGCTTTGGACAGGGTTTGGAGACCCAGTACTTC.

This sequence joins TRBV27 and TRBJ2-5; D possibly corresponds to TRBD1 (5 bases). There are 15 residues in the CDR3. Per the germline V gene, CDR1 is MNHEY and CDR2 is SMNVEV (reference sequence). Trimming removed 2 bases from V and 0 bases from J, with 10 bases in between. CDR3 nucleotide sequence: TGTGCCAGCAGTTTAATACGCAGGGACCAAGAGACCCAGTACTTC. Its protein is CASSLIRRDQETQYF.